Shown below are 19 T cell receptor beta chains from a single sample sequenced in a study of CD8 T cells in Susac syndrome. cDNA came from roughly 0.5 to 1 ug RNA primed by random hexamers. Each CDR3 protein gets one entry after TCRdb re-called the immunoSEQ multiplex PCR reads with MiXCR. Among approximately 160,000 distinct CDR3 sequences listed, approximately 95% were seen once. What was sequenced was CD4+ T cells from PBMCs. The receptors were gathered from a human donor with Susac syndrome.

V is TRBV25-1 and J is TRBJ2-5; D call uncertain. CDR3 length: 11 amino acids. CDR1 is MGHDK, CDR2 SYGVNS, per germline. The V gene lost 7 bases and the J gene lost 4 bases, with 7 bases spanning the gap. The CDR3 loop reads CASMVVETQYF. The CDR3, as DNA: TGTGCCAGCATGGTCGTAGAGACCCAGTACTTC.

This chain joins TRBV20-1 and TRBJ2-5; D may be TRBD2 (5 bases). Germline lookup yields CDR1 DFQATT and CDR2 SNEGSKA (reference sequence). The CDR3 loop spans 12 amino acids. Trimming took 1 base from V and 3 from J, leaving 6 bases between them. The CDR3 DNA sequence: TGCAGTGCTAGAGGACTAAAAGAGACCCAGTACTTC. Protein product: CSARGLKETQYF.

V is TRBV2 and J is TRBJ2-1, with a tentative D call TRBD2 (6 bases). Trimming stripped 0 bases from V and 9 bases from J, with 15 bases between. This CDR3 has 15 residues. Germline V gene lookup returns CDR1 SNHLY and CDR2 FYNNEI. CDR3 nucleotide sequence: TGTGCCAGCAGTGAAGCGCTGAACAGAGCGGGTGAGCAGTTCTTC. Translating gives CASSEALNRAGEQFF.

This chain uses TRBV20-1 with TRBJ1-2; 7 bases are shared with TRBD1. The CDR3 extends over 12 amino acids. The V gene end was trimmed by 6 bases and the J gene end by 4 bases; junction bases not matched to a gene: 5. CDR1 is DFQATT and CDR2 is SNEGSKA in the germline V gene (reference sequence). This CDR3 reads CSATDRPYGYTF. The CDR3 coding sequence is TGCAGTGCCACGGACAGGCCCTATGGCTACACCTTC.

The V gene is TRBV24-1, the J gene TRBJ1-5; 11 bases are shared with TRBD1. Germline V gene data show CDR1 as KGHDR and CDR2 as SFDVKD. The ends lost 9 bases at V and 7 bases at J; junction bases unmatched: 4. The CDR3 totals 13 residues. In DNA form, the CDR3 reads TGTGCCACCTCGGACAGGGGGCGGCAGCCCCAGCATTTT. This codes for CATSDRGRQPQHF.

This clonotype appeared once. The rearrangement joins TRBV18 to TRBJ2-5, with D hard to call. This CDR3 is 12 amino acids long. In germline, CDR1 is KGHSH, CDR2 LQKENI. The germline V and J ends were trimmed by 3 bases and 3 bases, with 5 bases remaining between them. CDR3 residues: CASSPEEETQYF. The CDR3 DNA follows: TGTGCCAGCTCACCCGAGGAAGAGACCCAGTACTTC.

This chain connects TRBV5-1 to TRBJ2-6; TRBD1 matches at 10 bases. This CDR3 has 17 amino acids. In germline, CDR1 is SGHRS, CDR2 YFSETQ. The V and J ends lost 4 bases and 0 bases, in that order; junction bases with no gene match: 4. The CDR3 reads CASSVRDRGSGANVLTF. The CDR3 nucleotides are TGCGCCAGCAGCGTCCGGGACAGGGGCTCTGGGGCCAACGTCCTGACTTTC.

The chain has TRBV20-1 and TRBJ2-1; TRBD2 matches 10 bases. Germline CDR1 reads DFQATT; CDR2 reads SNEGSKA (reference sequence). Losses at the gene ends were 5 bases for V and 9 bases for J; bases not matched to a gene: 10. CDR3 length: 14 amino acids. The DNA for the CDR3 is TGCAGTGCTCAATCACTAGCGGGAAGAGGTGAGCAGTTCTTC. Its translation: CSAQSLAGRGEQFF.

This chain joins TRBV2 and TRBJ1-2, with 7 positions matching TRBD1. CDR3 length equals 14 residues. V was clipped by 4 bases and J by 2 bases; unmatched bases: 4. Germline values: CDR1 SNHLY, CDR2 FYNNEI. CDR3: CASSAGTENYGYTF. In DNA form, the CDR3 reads TGTGCCAGCAGTGCCGGGACAGAGAACTATGGCTACACCTTC.

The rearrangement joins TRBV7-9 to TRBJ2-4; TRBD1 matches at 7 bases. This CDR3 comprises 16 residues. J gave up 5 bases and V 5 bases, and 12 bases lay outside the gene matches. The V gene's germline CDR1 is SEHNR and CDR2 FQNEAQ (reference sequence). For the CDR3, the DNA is TGTGCCAGCAGCCGACAGGGAGCCTTCTCCCAAAACATTCAGTACTTC. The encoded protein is CASSRQGAFSQNIQYF. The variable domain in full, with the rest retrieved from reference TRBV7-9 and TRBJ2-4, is DTGVSQNPRHKITKRGQNVTFRCDPISEHNRLYWYRQTLGQGPEFLTYFQNEAQLEKSRLLSDRFSAERPKGSFSTLEIQRTEQGDSAMYLCASSRQGAFSQNIQYFGAGTRLSVL.

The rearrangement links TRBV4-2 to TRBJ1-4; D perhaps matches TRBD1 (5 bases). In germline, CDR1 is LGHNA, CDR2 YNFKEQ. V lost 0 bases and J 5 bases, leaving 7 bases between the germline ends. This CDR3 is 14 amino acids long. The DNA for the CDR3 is TGTGCCAGCAGCCAAGACGGGGGGAATGAAAAACTGTTTTTT. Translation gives CASSQDGGNEKLFF.

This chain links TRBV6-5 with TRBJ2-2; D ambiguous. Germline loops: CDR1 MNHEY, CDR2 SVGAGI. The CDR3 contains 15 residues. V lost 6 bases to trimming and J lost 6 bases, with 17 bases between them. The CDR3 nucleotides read TGTGCCAGCAGCCTCCGAAGGGTTTTTGCCGGGGAGCTGTTTTTT. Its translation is CASSLRRVFAGELFF.

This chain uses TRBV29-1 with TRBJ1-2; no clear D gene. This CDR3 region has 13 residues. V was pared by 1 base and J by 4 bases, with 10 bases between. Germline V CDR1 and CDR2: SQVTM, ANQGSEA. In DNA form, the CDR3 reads TGCAGCGTTGAAGTCGGGAATCGCTATGGCTACACCTTC. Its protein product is CSVEVGNRYGYTF.

The CDR3 protein is CSVEIKGIPETQYF. The CDR3 DNA is TGCAGCGTTGAAATAAAAGGAATCCCAGAGACCCAGTACTTC. This chain uses TRBV29-1 with TRBJ2-5; no definite D call. The CDR3 loop spans 14 amino acids. The V and J ends lost 2 bases and 4 bases respectively, with 14 bases between them. Germline lookup yields CDR1 SQVTM and CDR2 ANQGSEA.

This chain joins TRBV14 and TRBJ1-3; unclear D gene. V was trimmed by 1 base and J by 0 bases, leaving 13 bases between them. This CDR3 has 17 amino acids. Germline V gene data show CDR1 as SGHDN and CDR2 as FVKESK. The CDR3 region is CASSQGRTVLSGNTIYF. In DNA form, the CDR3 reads TGTGCCAGCAGCCAAGGGAGGACGGTGCTCTCTGGAAACACCATATATTTT.

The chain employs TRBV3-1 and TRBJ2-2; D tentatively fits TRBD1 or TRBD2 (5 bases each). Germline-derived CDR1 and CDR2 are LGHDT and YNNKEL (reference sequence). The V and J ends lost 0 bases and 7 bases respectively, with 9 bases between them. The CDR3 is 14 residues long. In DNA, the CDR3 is TGTGCCAGCAGCCAAGATCTGGGACGCGGGGAGCTGTTTTTT. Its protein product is CASSQDLGRGELFF.

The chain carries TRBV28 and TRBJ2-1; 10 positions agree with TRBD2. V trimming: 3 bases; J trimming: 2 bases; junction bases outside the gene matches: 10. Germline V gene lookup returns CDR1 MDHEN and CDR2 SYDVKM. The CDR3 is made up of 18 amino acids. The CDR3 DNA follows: TGTGCCAGCAGTTTTCGTCTAGCGGGAGTTAAGGCCTACAATGAGCAGTTCTTC. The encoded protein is CASSFRLAGVKAYNEQFF.

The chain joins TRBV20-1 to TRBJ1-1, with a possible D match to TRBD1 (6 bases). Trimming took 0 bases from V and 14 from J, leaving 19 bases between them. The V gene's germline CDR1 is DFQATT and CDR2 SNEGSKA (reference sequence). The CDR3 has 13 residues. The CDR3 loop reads CSARDRQVSKWFF. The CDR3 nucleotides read TGCAGTGCTAGAGATCGACAGGTATCGAAATGGTTCTTT.

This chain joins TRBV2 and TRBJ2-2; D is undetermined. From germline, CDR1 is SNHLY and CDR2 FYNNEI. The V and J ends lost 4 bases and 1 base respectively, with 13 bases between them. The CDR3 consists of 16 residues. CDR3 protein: CASSVSKNENTGELFF. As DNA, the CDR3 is TGTGCCAGCAGTGTGTCGAAAAACGAGAACACCGGGGAGCTGTTTTTT.